These T cell receptor beta chains were read from a single sample in a study of metastatic and nonmetastatic thyroid tumors. From the PCR reads, TCRdb re-called clones with MiXCR. The table has under 6,500 clones, approximately 25% seen once. Sequencing used adjacent normal tissue. The receptors stem from a female donor with papillary thyroid cancer or a benign thyroid nodule (not recorded which). Some clones in this sample may be carry-over from other donors' samples. CDR3s include the opening cysteine and the closing phenylalanine or tryptophan. Each record gives: V gene, J gene, CDR3 length, D gene, clone size, CDR3 protein, CDR3 DNA. D genes are given only for firm matches. Clone size appears in some rows only: once, few, many, or a class for an expanded clone.

V: TRBV3-1
J: TRBJ2-1
length: 11
D: .
size: medium-sized
CDR3: CASSQGGEQFF
DNA: TGTGCCAGCAGCCAAGGGGGTGAGCAGTTCTTC

V: TRBV10-3
J: TRBJ2-3
length: 14
D: .
size: many
CDR3: CATPPGRCTDTQYF
DNA: TGTGCCACCCCCCCCGGACGTTGCACAGATACGCAGTATTTT

V: TRBV6-2/TRBV6-3
J: TRBJ2-5
length: 13
D: TRBD1
size: few
CDR3: CASSYTRTGDQYF
DNA: TGTGCCAGCAGTTACACTAGAACAGGGGACCAGTACTTC

V: TRBV7-3
J: TRBJ2-5
length: 13
D: .
size: many
CDR3: CASSSGPRETQYF
DNA: TGTGCCAGCAGCTCCGGGCCCCGGGAGACCCAGTACTTC

V: TRBV27
J: TRBJ2-5
length: 17
D: .
size: .
CDR3: CASSLDRQARYQETQYF
DNA: TGTGCCAGCAGTTTAGACCGGCAGGCTAGGTACCAAGAGACCCAGTACTTC

V: TRBV12-3/TRBV12-4
J: TRBJ1-2
length: 12
D: .
size: .
CDR3: CASSFGTGGYTF
DNA: TGTGCCAGCAGTTTTGGCACAGGGGGCTACACCTTC

V: TRBV12-3/TRBV12-4
J: TRBJ1-3
length: 12
D: .
size: few
CDR3: CASSRGGDTIYF
DNA: TGTGCCAGCAGCCGCGGAGGCGACACCATATACTTT

V: TRBV6-1
J: TRBJ2-1
length: 17
D: .
size: few
CDR3: CASSEALRKGFGNEQFF
DNA: TGTGCCAGCAGTGAAGCGCTCAGAAAGGGATTTGGCAATGAGCAGTTCTTC

V: TRBV3-1
J: TRBJ2-5
length: 14
D: TRBD2
size: medium-sized
CDR3: CASSFLGGAETQYF
DNA: TGTGCCAGCAGCTTTCTCGGGGGGGCGGAGACCCAGTACTTC

V: TRBV6-1
J: TRBJ1-6
length: 15
D: TRBD1
size: .
CDR3: CASSEGTGGNSPLHF
DNA: TGTGCCAGCAGTGAAGGGACAGGGGGAAATTCACCCCTCCACTTT

V: TRBV4-1
J: TRBJ2-4
length: 15
D: .
size: medium-sized
CDR3: CASSQVGAQGGIQYF
DNA: TGCGCCAGCAGCCAAGTAGGGGCTCAGGGCGGCATTCAGTACTTC

V: TRBV10-3
J: TRBJ1-2
length: 14
D: .
size: many
CDR3: CAISDQSGGDGYTF
DNA: TGTGCCATCAGTGACCAATCGGGAGGGGACGGCTACACCTTC

V: TRBV6-5
J: TRBJ1-2
length: 16
D: .
size: .
CDR3: CASSYGLDRREYGYTF
DNA: TGTGCCAGCAGTTATGGGTTGGACCGGAGGGAATATGGCTACACCTTC

V: TRBV5-1
J: TRBJ2-3
length: 15
D: .
size: .
CDR3: CASSRTPVRTDTQYF
DNA: TGCGCCAGCAGTCGAACTCCCGTTCGCACAGATACGCAGTATTTT

V: TRBV20-1
J: TRBJ1-1
length: 12
D: TRBD1
size: medium-sized
CDR3: CSPSRGWTEAFF
DNA: TGCAGTCCATCCAGGGGGTGGACTGAAGCTTTCTTT